This record concerns one TCR beta chain sequence. What it recognizes is unknown. One end of the junction is discordant with germline, which a read error may explain. The CDR3 sequence is 16 residues long. The germline CDR1 and CDR2 sequences are MNHEY and SVGEGT. The record originates from a study of T cells in Graves' hyperthyroidism and ophthalmopathy. Background on the study: Staff took peripheral blood when the initial diagnosis was made, before any treatment began.

Study-wide results and caveats: Separating ophthalmopathy from stable hyperthyroidism was achieved by a 13 V-J model.

Individuals with ophthalmopathy presented a Clinical Activity Score of at least 3, a NOSPECS grade of at least 4 and a duration under 3 months. About 10 ml of fresh peripheral blood supplied the PBMCs. From RNA transcripts, TCR beta CDR3 regions were amplified. Using the HTBI primer set, a first-round RT-PCR was run on the TCR CDR3. TCRdb itself ran the multiplex PCR reads through MiXCR, one entry per CDR3 protein. The sample lists 400,000 to 500,000 distinct CDR3 sequences; under 15% were seen once. The rearrangement joins TRBV6-2 or TRBV6-3 to TRBJ2-1; TRBD2 matches 8 bases. Input material: blood. The TCR comes from a man between 18 and 29 years old with Graves' ophthalmopathy. This chain's CDR3 is CASSDSTGGPYNEQFF. The CDR3 nucleotides read TGTGCCAGCAGTGACTCGACGGGAGGGCCCTACAATGAGCAGTTCTTC.